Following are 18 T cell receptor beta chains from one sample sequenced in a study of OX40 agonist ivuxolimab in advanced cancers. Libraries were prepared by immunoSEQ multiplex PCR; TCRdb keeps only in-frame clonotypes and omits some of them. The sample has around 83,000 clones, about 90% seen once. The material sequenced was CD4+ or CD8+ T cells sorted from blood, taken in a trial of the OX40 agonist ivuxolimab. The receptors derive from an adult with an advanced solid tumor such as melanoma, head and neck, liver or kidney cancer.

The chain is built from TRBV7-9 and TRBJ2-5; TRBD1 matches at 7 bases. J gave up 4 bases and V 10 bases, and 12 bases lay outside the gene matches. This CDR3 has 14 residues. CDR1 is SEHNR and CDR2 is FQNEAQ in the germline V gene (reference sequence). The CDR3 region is CAIPYSGGRETQYF. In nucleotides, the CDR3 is TGTGCCATACCCTATTCAGGGGGTAGAGAGACCCAGTACTTC.

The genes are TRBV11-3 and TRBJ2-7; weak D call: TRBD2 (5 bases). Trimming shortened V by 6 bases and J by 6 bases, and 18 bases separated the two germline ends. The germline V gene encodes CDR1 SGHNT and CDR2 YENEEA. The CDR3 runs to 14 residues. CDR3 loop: CASSQLGFEGEQYF. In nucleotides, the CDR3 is TGTGCCAGCAGTCAGCTGGGGTTCGAGGGCGAGCAGTACTTC.

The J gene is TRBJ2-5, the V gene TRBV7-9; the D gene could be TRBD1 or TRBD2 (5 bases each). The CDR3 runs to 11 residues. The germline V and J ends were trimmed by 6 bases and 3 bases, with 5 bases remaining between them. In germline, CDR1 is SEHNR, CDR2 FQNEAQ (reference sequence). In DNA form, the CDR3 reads TGTGCCAGCAGGGGGGAAGAGACCCAGTACTTC. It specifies CASRGEETQYF.

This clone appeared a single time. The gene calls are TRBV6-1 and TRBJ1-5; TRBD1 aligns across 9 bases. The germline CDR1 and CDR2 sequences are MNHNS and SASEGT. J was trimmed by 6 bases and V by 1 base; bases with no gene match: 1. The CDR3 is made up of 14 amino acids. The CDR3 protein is CASSEDRGLQPQHF. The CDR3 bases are TGTGCCAGCAGTGAAGACAGGGGGCTTCAGCCCCAGCATTTT.

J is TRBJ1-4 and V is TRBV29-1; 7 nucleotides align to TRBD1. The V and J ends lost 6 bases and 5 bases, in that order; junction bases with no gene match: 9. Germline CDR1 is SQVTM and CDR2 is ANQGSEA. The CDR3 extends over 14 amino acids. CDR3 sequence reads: CSVETGTANEKLFF. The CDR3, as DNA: TGCAGCGTGGAGACCGGGACAGCGAATGAAAAACTGTTTTTT. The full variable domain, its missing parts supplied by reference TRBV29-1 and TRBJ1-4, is SAVISQKPSRDICQRGTSLTIQCQVDSQVTMMFWYRQQPGQSLTLIATANQGSEATYESGFVIDKFPISRPNLTFSTLTVSNMSPEDSSIYLCSVETGTANEKLFFGSGTQLSVL.

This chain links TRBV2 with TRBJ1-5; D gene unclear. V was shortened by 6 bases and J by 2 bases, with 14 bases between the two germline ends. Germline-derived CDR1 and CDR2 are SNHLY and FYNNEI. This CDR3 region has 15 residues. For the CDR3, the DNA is TGTGCCAGCAGGACGGAGCTTCCAGGCAATCAGCCCCAGCATTTT. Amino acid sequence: CASRTELPGNQPQHF.

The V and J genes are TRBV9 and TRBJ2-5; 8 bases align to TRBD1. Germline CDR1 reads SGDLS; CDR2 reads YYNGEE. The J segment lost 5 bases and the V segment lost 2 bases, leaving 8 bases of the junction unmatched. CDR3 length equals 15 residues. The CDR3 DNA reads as TGTGCCAGCAGCGTCGCGACAGGGGCTGGCGAGACCCAGTACTTC. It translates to CASSVATGAGETQYF. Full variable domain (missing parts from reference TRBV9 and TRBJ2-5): DSGVTQTPKHLITATGQRVTLRCSPRSGDLSVYWYQQSLDQGLQFLIQYYNGEERAKGNILERFSAQQFPDLHSELNLSSLELGDSALYFCASSVATGAGETQYFGPGTRLLVL.

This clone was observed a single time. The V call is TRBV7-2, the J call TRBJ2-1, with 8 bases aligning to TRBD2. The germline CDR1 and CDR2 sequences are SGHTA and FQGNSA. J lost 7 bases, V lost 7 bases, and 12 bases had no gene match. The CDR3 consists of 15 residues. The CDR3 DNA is TGTGCCAGCATTCAGCCGGGGGGGGTGCGGAATGAGCAGTTCTTC. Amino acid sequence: CASIQPGGVRNEQFF.

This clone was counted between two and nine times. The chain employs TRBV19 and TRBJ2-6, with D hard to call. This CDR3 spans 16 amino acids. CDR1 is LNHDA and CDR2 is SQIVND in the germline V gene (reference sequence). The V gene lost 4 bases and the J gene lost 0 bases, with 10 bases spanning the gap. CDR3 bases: TGTGCCAGTAGTAGAAAGACGGGCTCTGGGGCCAACGTCCTGACTTTC. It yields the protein CASSRKTGSGANVLTF.

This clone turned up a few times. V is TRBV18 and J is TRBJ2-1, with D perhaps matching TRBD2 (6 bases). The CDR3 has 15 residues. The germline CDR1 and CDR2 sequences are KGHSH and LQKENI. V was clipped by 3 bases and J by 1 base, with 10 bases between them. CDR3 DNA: TGTGCCAGCTCACCTCCTAGCGTTTCCTACAATGAGCAGTTCTTC. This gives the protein CASSPPSVSYNEQFF.

CDR3 sequence: CATTRTATYEQYF. The CDR3 coding sequence is TGTGCCACTACAAGGACTGCTACCTACGAGCAGTACTTC. The J gene is TRBJ2-7, the V gene TRBV6-5, with D tentatively TRBD2 (5 bases). The CDR3 sequence is 13 residues long. Trimming left V 10 bases short and J 2 bases short, with 15 bases between. Germline V gives CDR1 MNHEY, CDR2 SVGAGI.

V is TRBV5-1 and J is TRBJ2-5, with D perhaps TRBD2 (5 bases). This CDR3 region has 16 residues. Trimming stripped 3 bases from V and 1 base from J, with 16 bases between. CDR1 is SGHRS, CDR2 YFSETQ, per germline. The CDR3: CASSSHRGGAQETQYF. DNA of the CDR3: TGCGCCAGCAGCTCCCATCGGGGTGGAGCCCAAGAGACCCAGTACTTC.

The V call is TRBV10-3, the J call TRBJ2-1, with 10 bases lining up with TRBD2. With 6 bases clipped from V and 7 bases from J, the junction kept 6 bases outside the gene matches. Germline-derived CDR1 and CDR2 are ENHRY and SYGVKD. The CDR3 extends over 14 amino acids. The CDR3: CAIRGLADGNEQFF. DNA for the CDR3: TGTGCCATCAGAGGACTAGCGGACGGGAATGAGCAGTTCTTC.

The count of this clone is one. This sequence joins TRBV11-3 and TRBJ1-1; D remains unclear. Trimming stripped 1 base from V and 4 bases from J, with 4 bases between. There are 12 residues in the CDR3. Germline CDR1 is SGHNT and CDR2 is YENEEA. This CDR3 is CASSLGPTEAFF. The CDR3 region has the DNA TGTGCCAGCAGCTTAGGCCCCACTGAAGCTTTCTTT.

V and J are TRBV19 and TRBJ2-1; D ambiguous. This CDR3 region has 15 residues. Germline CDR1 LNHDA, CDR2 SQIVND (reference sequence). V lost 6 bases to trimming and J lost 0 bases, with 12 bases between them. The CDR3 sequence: CASSPARSSYNEQFF. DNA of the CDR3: TGTGCCAGTAGCCCTGCCCGAAGCTCCTACAATGAGCAGTTCTTC.

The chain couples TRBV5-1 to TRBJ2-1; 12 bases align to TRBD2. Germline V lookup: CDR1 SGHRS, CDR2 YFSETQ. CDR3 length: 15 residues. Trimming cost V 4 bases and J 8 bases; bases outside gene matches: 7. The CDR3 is CASSGTSGQVDEQFF. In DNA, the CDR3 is TGCGCCAGCAGCGGGACTAGCGGGCAGGTGGATGAGCAGTTCTTC.

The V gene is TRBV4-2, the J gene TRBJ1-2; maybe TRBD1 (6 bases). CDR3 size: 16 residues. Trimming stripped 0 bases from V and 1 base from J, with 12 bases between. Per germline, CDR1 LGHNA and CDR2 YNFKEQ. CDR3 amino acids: CASSQDRGGGNYGYTF. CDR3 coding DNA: TGTGCCAGCAGCCAAGATCGGGGAGGGGGTAACTATGGCTACACCTTC.

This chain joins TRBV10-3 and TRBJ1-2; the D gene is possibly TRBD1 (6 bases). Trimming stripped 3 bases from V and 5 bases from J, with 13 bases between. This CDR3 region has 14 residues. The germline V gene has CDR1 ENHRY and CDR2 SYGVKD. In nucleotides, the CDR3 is TGTGCCATCAGTGACCCGGGACATATATATGGCTACACCTTC. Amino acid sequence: CAISDPGHIYGYTF.